The clone carrying this T cell receptor beta chain was seen only a few times. The source of the sample is a study of blood T cell repertoires in COVID-19. The CDR3 covers 14 residues. The germline V and J ends were trimmed by 5 bases and 6 bases, with 16 bases remaining between them. Germline V lookup: CDR1 MNHEY, CDR2 SMNVEV (reference sequence). Sequencing used immunoSEQ multiplex PCR; TCRdb keeps in-frame clones, though not all of them. The repertoire includes 270,000 or so clones, approximately 83% of them detected once, and roughly 3.2% sits in the top ten. This clonotype originated in a man aged 45-65 years who had recovered from COVID-19. Sequencing used PBMCs or T cells enriched from blood (not recorded which). V usage is TRBV27 and J usage is TRBJ1-1, with no clear D. CDR3 sequence (DNA): TGTGCCAGCAGTGTAGCTACTAAGCACGCTGAAGCTTTCTTT. Encoded protein: CASSVATKHAEAFF.